This T cell receptor beta chain was captured by sequencing in a study of cytomegalovirus exposure and HLA in healthy donors. The germline V gene has CDR1 MDHEN and CDR2 SYDVKM. The CDR3 is 13 amino acids. J gave up 0 bases and V 9 bases, and 2 bases lay outside the gene matches. For this clone: What it recognizes is unknown.

Study-level points and caveats: Later analysis identified 16,000 or so TCR beta sequences associated with HLA alleles, using a false discovery rate threshold of 0.05. Listed as cytomegalovirus-associated were more than 150 TCR beta chains. In a later analysis, HLA-associated beta chains showed higher expansion and lower generation probabilities than comparable chains. TCR beta V- and J-gene trimming, according to a later analysis, was linked to a missense DCLRE1C variant.

Vbeta (60) and Jbeta (13) primers were used in the PCR. The data were produced by immunoSEQ multiplex PCR, yet TCRdb's version contains in-frame clones alone and is incomplete. Of 200,000 to 300,000 clones detected, roughly 81% appear once; the ten largest clones hold 1.5% to 2%. The chain uses TRBV28 and TRBJ2-7; TRBD2 agrees at 10 bases. The sequence was obtained from a woman in her thirties or forties in good health and CMV-seropositive. The sequenced sample was PBMCs. The DNA of the CDR3 is TGTGCCAGTACTAGCGGGGTCTCCTACGAGCAGTACTTC. It specifies CASTSGVSYEQYF. Based on the CDR3 plus reference TRBV28 and TRBJ2-7, the full variable domain is DVKVTQSSRYLVKRTGEKVFLECVQDMDHENMFWYRQDPGLGLRLIYFSYDVKMKEKGDIPEGYSVSREKKERFSLILESASTNQTSMYLCASTSGVSYEQYFGPGTRLTVT.